The source of this TCR beta chain is a study of T cell changes during pregnancy in multiple sclerosis. The CDR3 totals 15 residues. Trimming pared 4 bases from V and 1 base from J, leaving 14 bases between. From germline, CDR1 is SGHDT and CDR2 YYEEEE. Libraries were prepared by immunoSEQ multiplex PCR; TCRdb keeps only in-frame clonotypes and omits some of them. This table has fewer than 60,000 clones, about 91% appearing once. The sequence derives from a female donor in good health, enrolled as a control in a pregnancy study. Sequences were derived from peripheral blood, sampled after pregnancy. The J gene is TRBJ2-5, the V gene TRBV5-6, with D possibly being TRBD1 (5 bases). CDR3 residues: CASSPLRGSQETQYF. CDR3 coding DNA: TGTGCCAGCAGCCCCCTAAGGGGTTCCCAAGAGACCCAGTACTTC.